Listed here are 24 T cell receptor beta chains from one sample, sequenced in a study of graft-versus-host responses after intestinal transplantation. No antigen is known for these receptors. The assay was immunoSEQ multiplex PCR, and TCRdb's table has in-frame clones only and misses some. Of fewer than 150,000 clones in the sample, more than 80% were seen once. The material sequenced was unstimulated CD4+ T cells sorted from spleen or lymph node cells, taken before intestinal transplant. The origin of the receptors is a human donor who received an intestinal transplant.

This clone was observed a few times. The V gene is TRBV19, the J gene TRBJ1-3; D call uncertain. Per the germline V gene, CDR1 is LNHDA and CDR2 is SQIVND (reference sequence). Trimming removed 11 bases at V and 2 bases at J, with 19 bases between. The CDR3 is made up of 15 amino acids. In DNA form, the CDR3 reads TGTGCCGCCAGTAGTATATGGAGTCCTGGAAACACCATATATTTT. It codes for CAASSIWSPGNTIYF.

This clone occurred once. The rearrangement links TRBV5-1 to TRBJ2-3, with 10 bases aligning to TRBD2. After removal of 2 bases from V and 5 bases from J, the junction contained 8 bases not matched to a gene. Germline values: CDR1 SGHRS, CDR2 YFSETQ. The CDR3 sequence is 16 residues long. The CDR3 region is CASSLGSGGALDTQYF. As DNA, the CDR3 is TGCGCCAGCAGCTTAGGGAGCGGGGGGGCCTTAGATACGCAGTATTTT.

The genes are TRBV6-1 and TRBJ1-2; D is ambiguous. CDR1 MNHNS and CDR2 SASEGT come from the germline V gene. This CDR3 spans 15 amino acids. With 2 bases removed from V and 4 bases from J, the gap between germline ends came to 14 bases. The CDR3 DNA follows: TGTGCCAGCAGTGAAAGGGCGGACCCAGGCTATGGCTACACCTTC. This gives the protein CASSERADPGYGYTF.

The V and J genes are TRBV4-1 and TRBJ2-2; 10 positions agree with TRBD2. Germline CDR1 reads MGHRA; CDR2 reads YSYEKL. The CDR3 is 14 amino acids. V was clipped by 2 bases and J by 6 bases; unmatched bases: 0. The CDR3 nucleotides are TGCGCCAGCAGCCAAAGCGGGGGGGCCGGGGAGCTGTTTTTT. This gives the protein CASSQSGGAGELFF.

The chain uses TRBV30 and TRBJ2-5, with 7 bases aligning to TRBD2. This CDR3 contains 13 residues. Germline CDR1 reads GTSNPN; CDR2 reads SVGIG (reference sequence). J gave up 9 bases and V 3 bases, and 10 bases lay outside the gene matches. In DNA form, the CDR3 reads TGTGCCTGGAGAGGAGAACCCGGGGGGTCCCAGTACTTC. Translating it yields CAWRGEPGGSQYF. The full variable domain, rest sourced from reference TRBV30 and TRBJ2-5, is SQTIHQWPATLVQPVGSPLSLECTVEGTSNPNLYWYRQAAGRGLQLLFYSVGIGQISSEVPQNLSASRPQDRQFILSSKKLLLSDSGFYLCAWRGEPGGSQYFGPGTRLLVL.

This chain connects TRBV6-1 to TRBJ2-3; D gene uncertain. Between the trimmed V and J ends, which lost 4 bases and 4 bases, there was a span of 9 bases. Germline assignment: CDR1 MNHNS and CDR2 SASEGT. This CDR3 spans 13 amino acids. The CDR3 loop reads CASSGTLPDTQYF. The CDR3 bases are TGTGCCAGCAGTGGGACCCTGCCAGATACGCAGTATTTT.

The chain joins TRBV5-1 to TRBJ2-7; D is undetermined. This CDR3 spans 13 amino acids. Trimming removed 4 bases at V and 2 bases at J, with 10 bases between. CDR1 and CDR2 (germline): SGHRS, YFSETQ. The CDR3 protein is CASSIQDTYEQYF. DNA of the CDR3: TGCGCCAGCAGCATACAAGACACCTACGAGCAGTACTTC.

The chain is built from TRBV19 and TRBJ1-2; D is unclear. V shed 3 bases and J shed 4 bases, with 6 bases lying between them. This CDR3 is built from 12 residues. Germline CDR1 is LNHDA and CDR2 is SQIVND (reference sequence). CDR3 protein: CASSIRGYGYTF. The CDR3 coding sequence is TGTGCCAGTAGTATCCGGGGCTATGGCTACACCTTC.

The chain employs TRBV6-5 and TRBJ1-6, with D possibly matching TRBD1 (6 bases). The CDR3 sequence is 15 residues long. Trimming removed 6 bases at V and 3 bases at J, with 12 bases between. The V gene's germline CDR1 is MNHEY and CDR2 SVGAGI. The CDR3, as DNA: TGTGCCAGCAGGGTACAGGGAGTCTATAATTCACCCCTCCACTTT. It specifies CASRVQGVYNSPLHF.

The rearrangement links TRBV18 to TRBJ2-7; perhaps TRBD2 as D (6 bases). The CDR3 loop spans 16 amino acids. Trimming stripped 2 bases from V and 12 bases from J, with 26 bases between. Germline V lookup: CDR1 KGHSH, CDR2 LQKENI. CDR3: CASSPTILGTPLDGYF. CDR3 sequence (DNA): TGTGCCAGCTCACCAACAATCCTCGGGACTCCCCTCGACGGGTACTTC.

The chain combines TRBV15 with TRBJ2-5; unclear D gene. The CDR3 runs to 15 residues. Per the germline V gene, CDR1 is LNHNV and CDR2 is YYDKDF (reference sequence). V lost 3 bases and J lost 6, with 17 bases in between. CDR3 loop: CATSSRLTPLQTQYF. The CDR3 DNA reads TGTGCCACCAGCAGTCGGTTGACTCCCCTTCAGACCCAGTACTTC.

This clone was found a few times. V usage is TRBV5-6 and J usage is TRBJ1-1; D is ambiguous. V lost 2 bases to trimming and J lost 2 bases, with 7 bases between them. From germline, CDR1 is SGHDT and CDR2 YYEEEE. This CDR3 is built from 13 residues. CDR3 in DNA: TGTGCCAGCAGCTTTTCAGATAACACTGAAGCTTTCTTT. Protein product: CASSFSDNTEAFF.

The V and J genes are TRBV5-4 and TRBJ2-7; 9 bases agree with TRBD1. This CDR3 spans 14 amino acids. Germline-derived CDR1 and CDR2 are SGHNT and YYREEE (reference sequence). Losses at the gene ends were 4 bases for V and 5 bases for J; bases not matched to a gene: 7. In DNA, the CDR3 is TGTGCCAGCAGCCCTAGACAGGGGGACAACGAGCAGTACTTC. Protein: CASSPRQGDNEQYF.

The chain couples TRBV18 to TRBJ1-1, with D perhaps TRBD1 (6 bases). Germline lookup yields CDR1 KGHSH and CDR2 LQKENI. The germline V and J ends were trimmed by 1 base and 3 bases, with 6 bases remaining between them. This CDR3 has 13 residues. CDR3 sequence: CASSPQGDTEAFF. The DNA of the CDR3 is TGTGCCAGCTCACCACAGGGGGACACTGAAGCTTTCTTT.

The chain links TRBV5-1 to TRBJ1-2, with TRBD1 matching 9 bases. The CDR3 contains 14 residues. CDR1 and CDR2 from the germline V gene are SGHRS and YFSETQ. The V segment lost 6 bases and the J segment 8 bases; nucleotides outside the gene matches: 11. CDR3 amino acids: CASTPWDRAGGYTF. CDR3 DNA: TGCGCCAGCACCCCCTGGGACAGGGCGGGCGGCTACACCTTC.

A few counts support this clone. The chain couples TRBV5-8 to TRBJ1-6; 7 bases agree with TRBD1. V lost 0 bases and J lost 10; bases outside the gene matches: 4. Germline V gene sequence: CDR1 SGHTS, CDR2 YDEGEE. The CDR3 sequence is 14 residues long. The CDR3 reads CASSLGQGSSPLHF. The CDR3, as DNA: TGTGCCAGCAGCTTGGGACAGGGCAGCTCACCCCTCCACTTT.

The chain links TRBV6-1 to TRBJ1-2, with TRBD1 matching 8 bases. CDR1 and CDR2 from the germline V gene are MNHNS and SASEGT. V shed 6 bases, J shed 6 bases, and the junction held 9 bases outside the gene matches. The CDR3 runs to 14 residues. The CDR3, as DNA: TGTGCCAGCAGCCGGACAGGGACCGCGAATGGCTACACCTTC. Translation gives CASSRTGTANGYTF.

The chain joins TRBV21-1 to TRBJ2-5; TRBD2 is the table's D call and was not checked against the DNA. TRBV21-1 is a documented pseudogene. The CDR3 has 20 residues. The chain's CDR3 is CASSPRARTSGGADQETQYF. The CDR3 DNA follows: TGTGCCAGCAGCCCGCGAGCCCGGACTAGCGGGGGGGCCGACCAAGAGACCCAGTACTTC.

This chain connects TRBV6-1 to TRBJ1-2; D may be TRBD1 (5 bases). Germline loops: CDR1 MNHNS, CDR2 SASEGT. V lost 4 bases, J lost 6 bases, and 24 bases lay in between. This CDR3 contains 17 residues. The CDR3 coding sequence is TGTGCCAGCAGTGCCCGGGTAGGGGCGCGCGAAGGAGATGGCTACACCTTC. It codes for CASSARVGAREGDGYTF.

This clone appeared once. V is TRBV7-2 and J is TRBJ1-6; D is undetermined. This CDR3 region has 14 residues. Germline V gene sequence: CDR1 SGHTA, CDR2 FQGNSA. V gave up 0 bases and J gave up 6 bases, with 6 bases separating them. The CDR3 protein is CASSLAGSNSPLHF. In DNA, the CDR3 is TGTGCCAGCAGCTTAGCAGGGAGTAATTCACCCCTCCACTTT.

This clone occurred once. This sequence joins TRBV5-6 and TRBJ2-3; D perhaps matches TRBD2 (5 bases). V was pared by 3 bases and J by 7 bases, with 9 bases between. Germline V CDR1 and CDR2: SGHDT, YYEEEE. The length of the CDR3 is 12 residues. CDR3 bases: TGTGCCAGCAGCTGGAGCGGATATACGCAGTATTTT. It yields the protein CASSWSGYTQYF.

CDR3 loop: CASSPVWADMNTEAFF. CDR3 in DNA: TGTGCCAGCTCACCAGTCTGGGCAGACATGAACACTGAAGCTTTCTTT. The chain combines TRBV18 with TRBJ1-1; D not resolved. This CDR3 contains 16 residues. CDR1 KGHSH and CDR2 LQKENI come from the germline V gene. V gave up 2 bases and J gave up 0 bases, with 13 bases separating them.

This chain connects TRBV2 to TRBJ2-1, with TRBD1 matching 9 bases. CDR3 length: 13 residues. The V segment lost 6 bases and the J segment 3 bases; nucleotides outside the gene matches: 0. The V gene's germline CDR1 is SNHLY and CDR2 FYNNEI. The CDR3 here is CASRTGGYNEQFF. The CDR3 coding sequence is TGTGCCAGCAGGACAGGGGGCTACAATGAGCAGTTCTTC.

This sequence joins TRBV5-1 and TRBJ1-1; D not certain. The germline V gene has CDR1 SGHRS and CDR2 YFSETQ. CDR3 length: 13 residues. Trimming shortened V by 3 bases and J by 3 bases, and 9 bases separated the two germline ends. The CDR3: CASSSLLHTEAFF. Here the CDR3 DNA reads TGCGCCAGCAGCTCTTTACTCCACACTGAAGCTTTCTTT.